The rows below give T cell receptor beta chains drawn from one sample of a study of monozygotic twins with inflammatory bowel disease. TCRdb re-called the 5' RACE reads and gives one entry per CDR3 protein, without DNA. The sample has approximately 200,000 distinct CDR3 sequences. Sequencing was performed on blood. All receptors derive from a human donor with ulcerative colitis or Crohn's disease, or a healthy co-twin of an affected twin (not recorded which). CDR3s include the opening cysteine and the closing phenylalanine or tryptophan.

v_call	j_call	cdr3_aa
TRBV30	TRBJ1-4	CAWSGTLGQGDQKLFF
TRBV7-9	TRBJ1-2	CASSLPGNYGYTF
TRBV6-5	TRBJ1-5	CASRRGGNQPQHF
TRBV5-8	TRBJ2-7	CASSPLHEQYF
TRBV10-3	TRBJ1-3	CAISELGNTIYF
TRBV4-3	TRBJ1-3	CASSEEQGNGNTIYF
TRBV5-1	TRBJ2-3	CASSLGLAGQGRDTQYF
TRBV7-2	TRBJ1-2	CASSQEGVGYTF
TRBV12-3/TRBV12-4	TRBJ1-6	CASSLSGGPPLHF
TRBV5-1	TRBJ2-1	CASSPTSPNEQFF
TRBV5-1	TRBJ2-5	CASSLGYGGAQETQYF